The source of this TCR beta chain is a study of CD8 T cells in Susac syndrome. In blood CD8+ and CD4+ T cells, TCR beta underwent sequencing. Matching for age and sex applied to the controls, who were healthy donors. TEMRA cells were enriched by FACS, and CD4+ and CD8+ T cells were negatively isolated. RNA was extracted with the RNeasy kit, and a quantity of roughly 0.45 to 1 ug was reverse transcribed using random hexamers. Across 54 Vbeta and 13 Jbeta, immunoSEQ multiplex PCR amplified TCR beta CDR3. TCRdb re-called the immunoSEQ multiplex PCR reads through MiXCR, storing one row per CDR3 protein. This sample has about 120,000 distinct CDR3 sequences; around 95% occur once, and the top ten carry approximately 0.089%. What was sequenced was CD4+ T cells from PBMCs. This TCR came from a human donor in good health.

CDR3: CASSQDLSRQGLYF. The CDR3 region has the DNA TGTGCCAGCAGCCAAGACCTTTCGAGACAGGGTCTGTACTTC. The rearrangement links TRBV3-1 to TRBJ2-7, with 7 bases that match TRBD1. This CDR3 is built from 14 residues. Germline-derived CDR1 and CDR2 are LGHDT and YNNKEL (reference sequence). With V trimmed by 0 bases and J by 12 bases, 11 bases remained unmatched.